This is a list of T cell receptor beta chains from one sample in a study of shared clonotypes between healthy human individuals. The data were produced by immunoSEQ multiplex PCR, yet TCRdb's version contains in-frame clones alone and is incomplete. Among 300,000 to 400,000 clones listed, 80% to 90% were seen once. Sequenced: memory CD8+ T cells sorted from blood. Source of these receptors: a man aged 18 to 35 in good health. The CDR3 runs from the conserved cysteine through the conserved F or W. D genes are given only for firm matches. Only some rows state a clone size, as once, few, many or a class for expanded clones.

d_call j_call v_call clone_size cdr3_aa cdr3_nt
- TRBJ1-1 TRBV2 - CASSERGDLEEARPEAFF TGTGCCAGCAGTGAAAGGGGGGATCTGGAGGAAGCCCGACCTGAAGCTTTCTTT
- TRBJ1-3 TRBV10-3 - CAIRNSGNTIYF TGTGCCATCAGGAACTCTGGAAACACCATATATTTT
- TRBJ2-2 TRBV15 - CATSGDTGELFF TGTGCCACCAGCGGTGACACCGGGGAGCTGTTTTTT
TRBD2 TRBJ2-1 TRBV27 - CASSLPGLAAYNEQFF TGTGCCAGCAGCCTACCGGGACTAGCGGCCTACAATGAGCAGTTCTTC
TRBD1 TRBJ2-7 TRBV5-8 few CASSWGDRESSYEQYF TGTGCCAGCAGCTGGGGTGACAGGGAGAGTTCCTACGAGCAGTACTTC
- TRBJ1-2 TRBV2 - CATGVSYGYTF TGTGCCACCGGTGTCTCCTATGGCTACACCTTC
- TRBJ2-5 TRBV4-1 once CASSQEVGETQYF TGCGCCAGCAGCCAAGAAGTTGGGGAGACCCAGTACTTC
- TRBJ2-7 TRBV7-9 once CASSLGVHLSEQYF TGTGCCAGCAGCTTAGGGGTACATCTTTCCGAGCAGTACTTC
- TRBJ1-6 TRBV7-9 - CASSQDGTYNSPLHF TGTGCCAGCAGTCAAGATGGGACCTATAATTCACCCCTCCACTTT
TRBD1 TRBJ2-1 TRBV28 - CASSTTGTANEQFF TGTGCCAGCAGTACAACCGGGACAGCGAATGAGCAGTTCTTC
TRBD2 TRBJ2-7 TRBV5-1 once CASSGRGTYEQYF TGCGCCAGCAGCGGGAGGGGAACCTACGAGCAGTACTTC
- TRBJ2-7 TRBV7-2 - CASSLLMGSEQYF TGTGCCAGCAGCTTATTGATGGGTAGCGAGCAGTACTTC
- TRBJ2-1 TRBV7-9 - CAGSTRQDYNEQFF TGTGCCGGCAGCACTAGACAGGACTACAATGAGCAGTTCTTC
TRBD1 TRBJ2-7 TRBV29-1 - CSVEKPGQASYEQYF TGCAGCGTTGAAAAGCCGGGACAGGCCTCCTACGAGCAGTACTTC
- TRBJ1-1 TRBV4-3 - CASSQDDLNTEAFF TGCGCCAGCAGCCAAGATGACCTGAACACTGAAGCTTTCTTT
- TRBJ1-4 TRBV2 - CASTEESNEKLFF TGTGCCAGCACAGAAGAGAGTAATGAAAAACTGTTTTTT
- TRBJ1-4 TRBV28 - CASSFRGFNEKLFF TGTGCCAGCAGTTTCCGGGGGTTCAATGAAAAACTGTTTTTT
- TRBJ1-4 TRBV2 many CASMGEATNEKLFF TGTGCCAGCATGGGAGAGGCAACTAATGAAAAACTGTTTTTT
- TRBJ1-4 TRBV27 - CASSPRNSHSEKLFF TGTGCCAGCAGTCCTCGAAATTCGCACTCTGAAAAACTGTTTTTT
- TRBJ2-1 TRBV7-9 - CASSLGVNEQFF TGTGCCAGCAGCTTAGGGGTCAATGAGCAGTTCTTC
TRBD1 TRBJ2-7 TRBV6-5 - CASSYWDREDEQYF TGTGCCAGCAGTTACTGGGACAGGGAGGACGAGCAGTACTTC
- TRBJ2-7 TRBV27 - CASSLGGGEQYF TGTGCCAGCAGTTTAGGGGGAGGTGAGCAGTACTTC
TRBD2 TRBJ2-7 TRBV27 - CASRLRLADYYEQYF TGTGCCAGCAGACTTAGACTAGCGGACTACTACGAGCAGTACTTC
- TRBJ1-1 TRBV9 many CASSVLGRDIWDTEAFF TGTGCCAGCAGCGTATTGGGGAGGGACATTTGGGACACTGAAGCTTTCTTT
- TRBJ2-1 TRBV5-6 - CASNDLHNEQFF TGTGCCAGCAACGACCTTCACAATGAGCAGTTCTTC
- TRBJ2-2 TRBV6-1 - CASFQGGGELFF TGTGCCAGCTTTCAGGGTGGCGGGGAGCTGTTTTTT
- TRBJ2-7 TRBV5-1 - CASSPLRVGGSYEQYF TGCGCCAGCAGCCCCTTACGGGTAGGGGGTTCCTACGAGCAGTACTTC
- TRBJ1-5 TRBV4-1 - CASSPIRGEGNQPQHF TGCGCCAGCAGCCCAATTAGGGGGGAGGGCAATCAGCCCCAGCATTTT
- TRBJ2-5 TRBV19 once CASSILGGEETQYF TGTGCCAGTAGTATACTGGGGGGTGAAGAGACCCAGTACTTC
TRBD1 TRBJ1-2 TRBV6-6 - CASSLHGRTGVDGYTF TGTGCCAGCAGCTTACACGGACGGACAGGGGTGGATGGCTACACCTTC
- TRBJ2-1 TRBV10-2 - CASSLDRGYNEQFF TGCGCCAGCAGTTTGGACAGAGGATACAATGAGCAGTTCTTC
TRBD1 TRBJ1-6 TRBV6-1 - CASSETGESPLHF TGTGCCAGCAGTGAAACAGGGGAGTCACCCCTCCACTTT
- TRBJ2-5 TRBV7-9 many CASSHWGGQHQETQYF TGTGCCAGCAGCCACTGGGGGGGACAGCACCAAGAGACCCAGTACTTC
- TRBJ2-7 TRBV2 - CASNGYGPYEQYF TGTGCCAGCAATGGTTACGGCCCCTACGAGCAGTACTTC
TRBD1 TRBJ2-7 TRBV6-6 - CASSYLGQGDYEQYF TGTGCCAGCAGTTACTTGGGACAGGGGGACTACGAGCAGTACTTC
- TRBJ1-5 TRBV28 - CASSLYPEGHWPQHF TGTGCCAGCAGTCTATATCCGGAAGGGCATTGGCCCCAGCATTTT
- TRBJ2-7 TRBV21-1 - CASSKTSGRASYEQYF TGTGCCAGCAGCAAGACTAGCGGGAGGGCTTCCTACGAGCAGTACTTC
- TRBJ1-2 TRBV11-2 - CASSFGQNYGYTF TGTGCCAGCAGCTTTGGACAGAACTATGGCTACACCTTC
TRBD2 TRBJ2-7 TRBV7-2 - CASRDGAGGEQYF TGTGCCAGCAGGGACGGAGCGGGGGGAGAGCAGTACTTC
- TRBJ1-2 TRBV19 - CASTIQGDGYTF TGTGCCAGTACTATACAGGGCGATGGCTACACCTTC